This T cell receptor (beta chain) was identified during a study of regulatory T cells in long-lasting Graves disease. Described time point: newly diagnosed GD, antithyroid drugs for less than 3 months. PBMC-derived RNA was used for the TCR library. From each patient, nine milliliters of peripheral blood was drawn and collected into an EDTA anticoagulant tube. Turning to this clonotype: As yet, its antigen is unknown.

The CDR3 runs 16 residues. Germline assignment: CDR1 SEHNR and CDR2 FQNEAQ (reference sequence). Trimming shortened V by 6 bases and J by 1 base, and 15 bases separated the two germline ends. Overall study findings and caveats: Peripheral blood alone, not thyroid tissue, underwent study. Accuracy was possibly reduced by small sample size. A greater number of public clonotypes (fewer than 3,000) was shared by persistent patients than by new patients (around 960).

Arm-PCR with iRepertoire HTBI primers amplified the CDR3 regions for these TCR beta libraries. TCRdb independently ran MiXCR on the multiplex PCR reads; one entry per CDR3 protein. The sample has about 540,000 distinct CDR3 sequences, approximately 13% seen once; the top ten hold 8.5% to 10%. This sample also appeared in a second study, on T cells in Graves' hyperthyroidism and ophthalmopathy.

Source: peripheral blood mononuclear cells (PBMCs), taken at new diagnosis, from a patient treated with antithyroid drugs. V and J are TRBV7-9 and TRBJ2-2; the D is unclear. The sequence was collected from a man aged 25 to 40 with Graves disease. This CDR3 is CASSPSVSKNTGELFF. Here the CDR3 DNA reads TGTGCCAGCAGTCCCTCGGTGTCAAAGAACACCGGGGAGCTGTTTTTT.